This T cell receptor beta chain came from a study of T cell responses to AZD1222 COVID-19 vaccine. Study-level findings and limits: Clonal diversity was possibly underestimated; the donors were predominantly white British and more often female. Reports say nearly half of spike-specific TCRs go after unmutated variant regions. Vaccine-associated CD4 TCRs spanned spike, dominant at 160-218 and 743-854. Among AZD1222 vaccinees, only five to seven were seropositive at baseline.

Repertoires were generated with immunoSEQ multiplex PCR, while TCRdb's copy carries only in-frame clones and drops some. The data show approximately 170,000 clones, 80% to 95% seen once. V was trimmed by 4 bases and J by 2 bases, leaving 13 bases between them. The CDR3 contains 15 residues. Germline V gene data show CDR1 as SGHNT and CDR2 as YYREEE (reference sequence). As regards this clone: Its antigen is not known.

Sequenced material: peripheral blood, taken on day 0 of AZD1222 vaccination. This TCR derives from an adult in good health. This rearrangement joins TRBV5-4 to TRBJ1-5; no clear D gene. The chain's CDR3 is CASSRGPTGNQPQHF. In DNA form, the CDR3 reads TGTGCCAGCAGCCGTGGTCCCACCGGCAATCAGCCCCAGCATTTT. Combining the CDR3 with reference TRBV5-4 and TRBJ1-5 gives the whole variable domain ETGVTQSPTHLIKTRGQQVTLRCSSQSGHNTVSWYQQALGQGPQFIFQYYREEENGRGNFPPRFSGLQFPNYSSELNVNALELDDSALYLCASSRGPTGNQPQHFGDGTRLSIL.